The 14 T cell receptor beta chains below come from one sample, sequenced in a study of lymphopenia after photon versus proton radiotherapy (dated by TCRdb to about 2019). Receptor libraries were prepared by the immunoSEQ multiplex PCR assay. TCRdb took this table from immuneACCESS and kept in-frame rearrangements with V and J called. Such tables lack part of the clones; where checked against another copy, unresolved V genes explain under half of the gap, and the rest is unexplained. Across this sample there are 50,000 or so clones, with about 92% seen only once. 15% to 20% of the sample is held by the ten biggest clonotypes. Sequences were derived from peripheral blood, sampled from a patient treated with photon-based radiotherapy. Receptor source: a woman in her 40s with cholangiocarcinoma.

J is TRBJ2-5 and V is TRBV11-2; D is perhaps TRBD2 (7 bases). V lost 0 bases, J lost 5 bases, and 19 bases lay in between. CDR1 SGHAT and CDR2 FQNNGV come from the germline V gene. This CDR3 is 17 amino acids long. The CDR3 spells CASSLDERGRARETQYF. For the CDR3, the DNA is TGTGCCAGCAGCTTAGATGAAAGGGGGAGGGCCAGGGAGACCCAGTACTTC.

The CDR3 here is CASSLGGLYSGNTIYF. The CDR3 bases are TGTGCCAGCAGCTTAGGAGGATTATACTCTGGAAACACCATATATTTT. The chain joins TRBV7-9 to TRBJ1-3, with D uncertain. CDR3 length: 16 residues. Germline CDR1 SEHNR, CDR2 FQNEAQ (reference sequence). V was cut by 1 base and J by 0 bases, with 10 bases left in between.

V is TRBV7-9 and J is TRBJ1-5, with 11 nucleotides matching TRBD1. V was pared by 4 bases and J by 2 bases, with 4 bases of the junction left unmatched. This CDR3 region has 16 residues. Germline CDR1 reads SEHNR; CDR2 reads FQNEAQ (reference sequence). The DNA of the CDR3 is TGTGCCAGCAGCTCGGACAGGGGGCTGGGCAATCAGCCCCAGCATTTT. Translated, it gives CASSSDRGLGNQPQHF.

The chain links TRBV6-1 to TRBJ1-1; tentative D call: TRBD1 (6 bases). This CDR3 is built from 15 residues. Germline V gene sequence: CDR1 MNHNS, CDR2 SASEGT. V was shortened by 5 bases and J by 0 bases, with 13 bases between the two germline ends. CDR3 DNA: TGTGCCAGCAGTCCCATGGGACACTTGAACACTGAAGCTTTCTTT. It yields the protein CASSPMGHLNTEAFF.

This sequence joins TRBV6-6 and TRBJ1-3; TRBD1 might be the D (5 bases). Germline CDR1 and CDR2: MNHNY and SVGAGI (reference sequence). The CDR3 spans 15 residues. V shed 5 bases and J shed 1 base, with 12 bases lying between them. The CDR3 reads CASSTRGLSGNTIYF. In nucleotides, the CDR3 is TGTGCCAGCAGTACCCGGGGCTTATCTGGAAACACCATATATTTT.

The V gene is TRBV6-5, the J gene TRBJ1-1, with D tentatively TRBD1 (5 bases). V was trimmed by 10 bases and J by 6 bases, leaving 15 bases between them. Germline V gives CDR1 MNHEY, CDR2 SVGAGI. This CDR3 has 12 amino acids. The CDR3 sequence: CATLRGGAEAFF. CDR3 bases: TGTGCCACCCTCCGGGGGGGGGCTGAAGCTTTCTTT.

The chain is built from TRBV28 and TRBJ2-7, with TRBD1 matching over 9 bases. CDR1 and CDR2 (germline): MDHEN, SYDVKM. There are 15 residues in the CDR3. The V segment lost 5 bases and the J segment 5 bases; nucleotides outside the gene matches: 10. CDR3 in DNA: TGTGCCAGCAGTCTAACCGGGACAGGGCAGGACGAGCAGTACTTC. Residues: CASSLTGTGQDEQYF.

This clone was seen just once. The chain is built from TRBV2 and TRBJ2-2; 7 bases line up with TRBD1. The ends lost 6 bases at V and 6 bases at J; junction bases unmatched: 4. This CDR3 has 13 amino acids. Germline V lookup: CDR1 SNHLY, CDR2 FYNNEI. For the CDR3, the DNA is TGTGCCAGCAGGCAAACAGGGGCCGGGGAGCTGTTTTTT. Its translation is CASRQTGAGELFF. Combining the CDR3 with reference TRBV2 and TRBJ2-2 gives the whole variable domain EPEVTQTPSHQVTQMGQEVILRCVPISNHLYFYWYRQILGQKVEFLVSFYNNEISEKSEIFDDQFSVERPDGSNFTLKIRSTKLEDSAMYFCASRQTGAGELFFGEGSRLTVL.

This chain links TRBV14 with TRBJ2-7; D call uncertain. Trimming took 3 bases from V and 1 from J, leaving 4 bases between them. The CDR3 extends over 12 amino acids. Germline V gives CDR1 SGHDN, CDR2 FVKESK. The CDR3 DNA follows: TGTGCCAGCAGCCAGGGGTCCTACGAGCAGTACTTC. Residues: CASSQGSYEQYF.

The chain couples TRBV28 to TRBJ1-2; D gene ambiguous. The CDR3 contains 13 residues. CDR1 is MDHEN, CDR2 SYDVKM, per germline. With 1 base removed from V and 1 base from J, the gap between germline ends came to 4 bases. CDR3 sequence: CASSLSVNYGYTF. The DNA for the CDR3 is TGTGCCAGCAGTTTATCAGTTAACTATGGCTACACCTTC.

For the CDR3, the DNA is TGTGCCAGCAGTATGACGACCCAGGCTGCTTTCTTT. Translating gives CASSMTTQAAFF. This chain connects TRBV6-5 to TRBJ1-1, with D hard to call. Germline CDR1 is MNHEY and CDR2 is SVGAGI. The CDR3 has 12 amino acids. V was shortened by 5 bases and J by 11 bases, with 15 bases between the two germline ends.

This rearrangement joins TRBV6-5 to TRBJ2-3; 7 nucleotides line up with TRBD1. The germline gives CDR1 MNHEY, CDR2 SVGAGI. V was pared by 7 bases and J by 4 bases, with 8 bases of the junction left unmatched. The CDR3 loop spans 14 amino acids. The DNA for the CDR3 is TGTGCCAGCAAGAAGACAGGGCGCGCAGATACGCAGTATTTT. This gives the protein CASKKTGRADTQYF.

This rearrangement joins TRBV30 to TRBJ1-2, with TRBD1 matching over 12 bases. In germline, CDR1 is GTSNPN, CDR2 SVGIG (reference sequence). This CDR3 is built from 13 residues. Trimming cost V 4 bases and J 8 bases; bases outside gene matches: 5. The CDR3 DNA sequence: TGTGCCTGGAACCTCGGGACAGGGGGCGGCTACACCTTC. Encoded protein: CAWNLGTGGGYTF.

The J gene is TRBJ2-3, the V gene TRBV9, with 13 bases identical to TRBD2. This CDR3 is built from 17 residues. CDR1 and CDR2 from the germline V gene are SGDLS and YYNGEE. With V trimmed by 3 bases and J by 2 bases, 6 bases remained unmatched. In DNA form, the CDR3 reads TGTGCCAGCAGCGGCCGACTAGCGGGGGGCCCCACAGATACGCAGTATTTT. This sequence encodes CASSGRLAGGPTDTQYF.